The 21 T cell receptor beta chains listed next were all sequenced from one sample in a study of PD-1 blockade in classical Hodgkin lymphoma. Brentuximab vedotin exposure varied, and every patient relapsed after autologous stem cell transplantation. Some clones are missing from TCRdb's copy, which holds only in-frame ones; the method was immunoSEQ multiplex PCR. The sample holds more than 70,000 clones, around 90% seen once. The input for sequencing was peripheral blood mononuclear cells (PBMCs), taken before the second cycle of nivolumab. These receptors all stem from a human donor with classical Hodgkin lymphoma.

The J gene is TRBJ1-2, the V gene TRBV9; 7 nucleotides align to TRBD1. The CDR3 sequence is 15 residues long. Germline V lookup: CDR1 SGDLS, CDR2 YYNGEE. J gave up 7 bases and V 0 bases, and 9 bases lay outside the gene matches. The CDR3 protein is CASSVEGTGVFGYTF. The CDR3 DNA is TGTGCCAGCAGCGTAGAAGGCACAGGGGTGTTTGGCTACACCTTC.

The rearrangement links TRBV27 to TRBJ2-1; 9 bases map to TRBD2. CDR1 and CDR2 (germline): MNHEY, SMNVEV (reference sequence). V trimming: 6 bases; J trimming: 5 bases; junction bases outside the gene matches: 2. This CDR3 comprises 13 residues. In DNA form, the CDR3 reads TGTGCCAGCAGCTTAGCGGGAGACAATGAGCAGTTCTTC. This gives the protein CASSLAGDNEQFF.

The chain joins TRBV4-2 to TRBJ2-1, with 9 bases fitting TRBD2. Trimming at V came to 5 bases and at J to 4 bases, leaving 6 bases not matched to a gene. This CDR3 is 15 amino acids long. Per germline, CDR1 LGHNA and CDR2 YNFKEQ. CDR3: CASSGAGGLYNEQFF. The CDR3 DNA sequence: TGTGCCAGCAGCGGAGCGGGAGGTCTTTACAATGAGCAGTTCTTC.

The chain employs TRBV20-1 and TRBJ1-1; TRBD1 might be the D (5 bases). There are 11 residues in the CDR3. Germline CDR1 is DFQATT and CDR2 is SNEGSKA (reference sequence). Trimming pared 6 bases from V and 3 bases from J, leaving 8 bases between. In DNA form, the CDR3 reads TGCAGTGCAACGACAGACACTGAAGCTTTCTTT. Translated, it gives CSATTDTEAFF.

V is TRBV18 and J is TRBJ2-7; D tentatively fits TRBD1 or TRBD2 (5 bases each). This CDR3 region has 16 residues. Per the germline V gene, CDR1 is KGHSH and CDR2 is LQKENI. V lost 1 base to trimming and J lost 3 bases, with 16 bases between them. DNA for the CDR3: TGTGCCAGCTCACCACGATCGGCAGGGAGCCACTACGAGCAGTACTTC. Protein: CASSPRSAGSHYEQYF. Using reference TRBV18 and TRBJ2-7 for the parts outside the CDR3, the full variable domain is NAGVMQNPRHLVRRRGQEARLRCSPMKGHSHVYWYRQLPEEGLKFMVYLQKENIIDESGMPKERFSAEFPKEGPSILRIQQVVRGDSAAYFCASSPRSAGSHYEQYFGPGTRLTVT.

The rearrangement joins TRBV29-1 to TRBJ1-3; TRBD1 might be the D (6 bases). Per germline, CDR1 SQVTM and CDR2 ANQGSEA. V lost 5 bases to trimming and J lost 1 base, with 15 bases between them. The CDR3 sequence is 15 residues long. CDR3 loop: CSVRLRGTSGNTIYF. CDR3 sequence (DNA): TGCAGCGTTCGACTCAGGGGAACGTCTGGAAACACCATATATTTT.

V and J are TRBV5-4 and TRBJ1-5, with D perhaps matching TRBD1 (6 bases). CDR1 and CDR2 (germline): SGHNT, YYREEE (reference sequence). Trimming took 4 bases from V and 6 from J, leaving 11 bases between them. CDR3 length: 13 residues. The CDR3 DNA reads as TGTGCCAGCAGCCCGGGGGGCGCTCAGCCCCAGCATTTT. Its protein product is CASSPGGAQPQHF.

In this sample, this clone turned up once. V usage is TRBV30 and J usage is TRBJ2-7, with 9 bases lining up with TRBD2. The junction had 9 bases not matched to a gene; V was cut back by 3 bases and J by 3 bases. This CDR3 is built from 15 residues. The V gene's germline CDR1 is GTSNPN and CDR2 SVGIG (reference sequence). CDR3: CAWRKLSGSFYEQYF. The CDR3, as DNA: TGTGCCTGGAGAAAACTTAGCGGGAGTTTCTACGAGCAGTACTTC.

V and J are TRBV27 and TRBJ2-7; 7 bases line up with TRBD2. V shed 5 bases, J shed 3 bases, and the junction held 7 bases outside the gene matches. The CDR3 is 14 residues long. The germline V gene encodes CDR1 MNHEY and CDR2 SMNVEV (reference sequence). As DNA, the CDR3 is TGTGCCAGCAGTCCTGGACTAGGAGGCTACGAGCAGTACTTC. The encoded protein is CASSPGLGGYEQYF.

The chain recombines TRBV27 with TRBJ2-7; 7 positions agree with TRBD2. Per germline, CDR1 MNHEY and CDR2 SMNVEV (reference sequence). The length of the CDR3 is 15 residues. The trim removed 2 bases at V and 3 bases at J, leaving 7 bases unmatched. CDR3: CASSLGPSGGYEQYF. CDR3 nucleotides: TGTGCCAGCAGTTTAGGCCCCTCGGGAGGCTACGAGCAGTACTTC.

This clone was observed a single time. The J gene is TRBJ2-3, the V gene TRBV4-2, with 12 bases identical to TRBD2. The CDR3 contains 14 residues. From germline, CDR1 is LGHNA and CDR2 YNFKEQ. After removal of 1 base from V and 9 bases from J, the junction contained 2 bases not matched to a gene. This chain's CDR3 is CASSQGLAGGTQYF. The CDR3 DNA reads TGTGCCAGCAGCCAAGGGCTAGCGGGGGGGACGCAGTATTTT.

This clone came up once. This chain connects TRBV5-1 to TRBJ2-1; 12 bases match TRBD2. Germline V CDR1 and CDR2: SGHRS, YFSETQ. The CDR3 has 16 amino acids. V dropped 4 bases and J dropped 6; count of bases not matched to a gene: 8. The CDR3 spells CASSATGLAGTNEQFF. The CDR3 DNA sequence: TGCGCCAGCAGCGCCACCGGACTAGCGGGAACCAATGAGCAGTTCTTC.

The V and J genes are TRBV5-6 and TRBJ2-3; 9 bases agree with TRBD2. The CDR3 is 16 amino acids. Trimming removed 0 bases from V and 4 bases from J; junction bases left unmatched: 6. Germline assignment: CDR1 SGHDT and CDR2 YYEEEE. The chain's CDR3 is CASSLVGSGRADTQYF. Written as DNA, the CDR3 is TGTGCCAGCAGCTTGGTGGGTAGCGGGAGAGCAGATACGCAGTATTTT.

The gene calls are TRBV28 and TRBJ1-4, with a weak D call TRBD1 (5 bases). The V end was cut by 1 base, the J end by 2 bases, with 11 bases between. The CDR3 length is 16 residues. Per germline, CDR1 MDHEN and CDR2 SYDVKM. DNA for the CDR3: TGTGCCAGCAGTTTATTAGGAGGGGCGACTAATGAAAAACTGTTTTTT. Protein sequence: CASSLLGGATNEKLFF.

This chain links TRBV29-1 with TRBJ1-1; D is undetermined. Trimming removed 5 bases at V and 7 bases at J, with 14 bases between. The CDR3 has 12 residues. The germline V gene has CDR1 SQVTM and CDR2 ANQGSEA. CDR3 sequence (DNA): TGCAGCGTTAGGCCCGGGTGGAATGAAGCTTTCTTT. This gives the protein CSVRPGWNEAFF.

The chain uses TRBV10-3 and TRBJ2-7, with D hard to call. Trimming cost V 3 bases and J 1 base, with 10 bases left between them. The CDR3 is 14 residues long. Germline CDR1 ENHRY, CDR2 SYGVKD. CDR3: CAISDIGRSYEQYF. In DNA form, the CDR3 reads TGTGCCATCAGTGATATTGGCCGTTCCTACGAGCAGTACTTC.

The chain carries TRBV28 and TRBJ1-5, with TRBD1 matching over 9 bases. CDR3 length: 15 amino acids. The trim removed 4 bases at V and 4 bases at J, leaving 5 bases unmatched. CDR1 is MDHEN, CDR2 SYDVKM, per germline. The CDR3 nucleotides read TGTGCCAGCAGTTCCGGGACAGGGCATAATCAGCCCCAGCATTTT. This gives the protein CASSSGTGHNQPQHF.

The chain employs TRBV7-8 and TRBJ1-1; D might be TRBD1 (6 bases). CDR3 length equals 14 residues. Trimming removed 0 bases at V and 8 bases at J, with 13 bases between. Germline V gene lookup returns CDR1 SGHVS and CDR2 FQNEAQ. CDR3 sequence (DNA): TGTGCCAGCAGCTTAGCCTTAATCCAGGGGGAAGCTTTCTTT. Its protein is CASSLALIQGEAFF.

The chain uses TRBV18 and TRBJ2-3, with D unclear. Per germline, CDR1 KGHSH and CDR2 LQKENI. The CDR3 spans 11 residues. V gave up 3 bases and J gave up 2 bases, with 0 bases separating them. In DNA form, the CDR3 reads TGTGCCAGCTCACCCACAGATACGCAGTATTTT. Its protein is CASSPTDTQYF.

The rearrangement uses TRBV27 and TRBJ1-5; possibly TRBD1 for D (6 bases). CDR3 length: 13 residues. Deletions cut 5 bases from V and 4 bases from J, with 9 bases between. Germline CDR1 MNHEY, CDR2 SMNVEV (reference sequence). The CDR3 bases are TGTGCCAGCAGTGACAGGAGGAATCAGCCCCAGCATTTT. It is translated as CASSDRRNQPQHF.

The rearrangement uses TRBV5-1 and TRBJ1-1, with D unclear. The germline V gene has CDR1 SGHRS and CDR2 YFSETQ. Between the trimmed V and J ends, which lost 4 bases and 2 bases, there was a span of 9 bases. The CDR3 sequence is 13 residues long. The DNA for the CDR3 is TGCGCCAGCAGCGAGGGCCCTAACACTGAAGCTTTCTTT. It yields the protein CASSEGPNTEAFF. The full variable domain, completed using reference TRBV5-1 and TRBJ1-1, is KAGVTQTPRYLIKTRGQQVTLSCSPISGHRSVSWYQQTPGQGLQFLFEYFSETQRNKGNFPGRFSGRQFSNSRSEMNVSTLELGDSALYLCASSEGPNTEAFFGQGTRLTVV.